The 32 T cell receptor beta chains reported below all come from one sample, sequenced in a study of OX40 agonist ivuxolimab in advanced cancers. Preparation of the library involved the immunoSEQ multiplex PCR assay. As stored in TCRdb, this immuneACCESS dataset retains in-frame rearrangements with V and J assigned. A fraction of the clones does not appear; measured against another copy, unresolved V genes explain less than half of the discrepancy, and the remainder lacks a known reason. The sample table contains about 73,000 clones; only one count was recorded for about 80% of them. The ten largest clones capture around 2.3% of the sample. The input for sequencing was CD4+ or CD8+ T cells sorted from blood, taken in a trial of the OX40 agonist ivuxolimab. Every receptor here comes from an adult with an advanced solid tumor such as melanoma, head and neck, liver or kidney cancer.

Worth noting for this clone: The identical CDR3 is also encoded by other nucleotide sequences in the sample. The chain employs TRBV21-1 and TRBJ2-5. TRBV21-1 is flagged as a pseudogene. The CDR3 covers 14 residues. The CDR3 reads CASSKGGVTHRKYF. As DNA, the CDR3 is TGTGCCAGCAGCAAAGGAGGCGTAACTCACAGAAAGTACTTC.

This chain connects TRBV5-5 to TRBJ1-5; D uncertain. V was trimmed by 3 bases and J by 5 bases, leaving 21 bases between them. This CDR3 comprises 17 residues. Germline V gene data show CDR1 as SGHKS and CDR2 as YYEKEE (reference sequence). The chain's CDR3 is CASSSLLGSRYDQPQHF. The CDR3 region has the DNA TGTGCCAGCAGCTCCCTTTTGGGCAGCAGGTACGATCAGCCCCAGCATTTT.

V usage is TRBV11-1 and J usage is TRBJ1-6; 10 bases agree with TRBD1. The germline V gene has CDR1 SGHAT and CDR2 FQDESV (reference sequence). Trimming took 5 bases from V and 7 from J; bases not matched to a gene: 5. The CDR3 covers 15 residues. The CDR3 DNA is TGTGCCAGCAGCCTAACGGGACAGGGGAATTCACCCCTCCACTTT. This translates into CASSLTGQGNSPLHF.

The chain carries TRBV30 and TRBJ2-7, with D possibly matching TRBD2 (6 bases). Germline V gives CDR1 GTSNPN, CDR2 SVGIG (reference sequence). Trimming left V 5 bases short and J 3 bases short, with 11 bases between. The CDR3 length is 12 residues. The chain's CDR3 is CAWGTRHYEQYF. Written as DNA, the CDR3 is TGTGCCTGGGGGACTCGGCACTACGAGCAGTACTTC.

This clone was seen a few times. V is TRBV4-3 and J is TRBJ2-4; no clear D gene. The CDR3 consists of 15 residues. CDR1 LGHNA and CDR2 YSLEER come from the germline V gene. The V gene lost 0 bases and the J gene lost 1 base, with 7 bases spanning the gap. DNA of the CDR3: TGCGCCAGCAGCCAAGAGGGGTATGCCAAAAACATTCAGTACTTC. Its protein is CASSQEGYAKNIQYF.

The chain recombines TRBV4-3 with TRBJ1-1; D is possibly TRBD1 (5 bases). CDR3 size: 14 residues. Trimming took off 4 bases at V and 4 bases at J, with 13 bases between the two ends. CDR1 and CDR2 from the germline V gene are LGHNA and YSLEER. CDR3 protein: CASSLGTVGTEAFF. The CDR3 DNA is TGCGCCAGCAGCCTGGGGACGGTAGGCACTGAAGCTTTCTTT.

The chain combines TRBV5-4 with TRBJ1-4; 7 bases are a match to TRBD1. CDR1 SGHNT and CDR2 YYREEE come from the germline V gene (reference sequence). The CDR3 contains 16 residues. The ends lost 3 bases at V and 1 base at J; junction bases unmatched: 6. The CDR3 is CASSSTGTVTNEKLFF. For the CDR3, the DNA is TGTGCCAGCAGCTCCACCGGGACAGTAACTAATGAAAAACTGTTTTTT.

This rearrangement joins TRBV7-2 to TRBJ2-7; D not certain. Germline lookup yields CDR1 SGHTA and CDR2 FQGNSA. The CDR3 is 13 amino acids. V gave up 4 bases and J gave up 4 bases, with 11 bases separating them. The CDR3 spells CASSSPDVYEQYF. CDR3 DNA sequence: TGTGCCAGCAGCTCACCGGATGTATACGAGCAGTACTTC.

The chain has TRBV18 and TRBJ1-6; no reliable D call. CDR1 and CDR2 from the germline V gene are KGHSH and LQKENI. This CDR3 has 14 residues. V lost 3 bases and J 11 bases, leaving 14 bases between the germline ends. CDR3 coding DNA: TGTGCCAGCTCACCCAACCCCCCAGAGACACCCCTCCACTTT. This encodes CASSPNPPETPLHF.

This clone was detected only a few times. CDR3 loop: CASSQDRLTIGETQYF. CDR3 nucleotides: TGCGCCAGCAGCCAAGACCGGCTGACTATTGGTGAGACCCAGTACTTC. V is TRBV4-3 and J is TRBJ2-5; a weak D match, TRBD2 (5 bases). The germline V gene encodes CDR1 LGHNA and CDR2 YSLEER. V was trimmed by 0 bases and J by 5 bases, leaving 16 bases between them. CDR3 length: 16 amino acids.

The J gene is TRBJ1-1, the V gene TRBV5-1; the D is unclear. This CDR3 has 15 amino acids. CDR1 is SGHRS, CDR2 YFSETQ, per germline. The V gene lost 0 bases and the J gene lost 0 bases, with 9 bases spanning the gap. CDR3 coding DNA: TGCGCCAGCAGCTTGGCCGCAGGTCTGAACACTGAAGCTTTCTTT. Its protein product is CASSLAAGLNTEAFF.

The CDR3 loop reads CASSPSGGSSYEQYF. The CDR3, as DNA: TGTGCCAGCAGCCCCAGCGGAGGGAGCTCCTACGAGCAGTACTTC. The chain combines TRBV7-2 with TRBJ2-7, with a tentative D call TRBD2 (6 bases). The CDR3 has 15 residues. With 5 bases removed from V and 0 bases from J, the gap between germline ends came to 14 bases. In germline, CDR1 is SGHTA, CDR2 FQGNSA. The whole variable domain, filled in from reference TRBV7-2 and TRBJ2-7, reads GAGVSQSPSNKVTEKGKDVELRCDPISGHTALYWYRQSLGQGLEFLIYFQGNSAPDKSGLPSDRFSAERTGGSVSTLTIQRTQQEDSAVYLCASSPSGGSSYEQYFGPGTRLTVT.

The chain is built from TRBV5-4 and TRBJ2-1; weak D call: TRBD1 (6 bases). Trimming shortened V by 1 base and J by 6 bases, and 11 bases separated the two germline ends. The CDR3 is made up of 14 amino acids. Germline V gene lookup returns CDR1 SGHNT and CDR2 YYREEE (reference sequence). The CDR3 protein is CASSLRGRGNEQFF. DNA of the CDR3: TGTGCCAGCAGCTTGCGGGGCAGGGGCAATGAGCAGTTCTTC.

This clone was detected a few times. The gene calls are TRBV4-1 and TRBJ1-2; 9 bases line up with TRBD1. Germline assignment: CDR1 MGHRA and CDR2 YSYEKL. After removal of 1 base from V and 5 bases from J, the junction contained 14 bases not matched to a gene. This CDR3 is 18 amino acids long. The DNA of the CDR3 is TGCGCCAGCAGCCAAGTTAGGTTCTGGGACAGGGCGGGTTATGGCTACACCTTC. Protein: CASSQVRFWDRAGYGYTF.

The rearrangement joins TRBV7-2 to TRBJ1-2; D is unresolved. This CDR3 has 13 amino acids. CDR1 and CDR2 from the germline V gene are SGHTA and FQGNSA. V lost 7 bases to trimming and J lost 3 bases, with 12 bases between them. The CDR3 DNA sequence: TGTGCCAGCACACCAGGTTCTTACTATGGCTACACCTTC. Its translation is CASTPGSYYGYTF.

The genes are TRBV7-3 and TRBJ2-6; 14 nucleotides match TRBD2. CDR3 length: 18 residues. Germline CDR1 SGHTA, CDR2 FQGTGA. V lost 6 bases, J lost 1 base, and 5 bases stayed unmatched. CDR3 region: CASRKGLAGVSGANVLTF. The CDR3 DNA is TGTGCCAGCAGAAAGGGACTAGCGGGAGTATCTGGGGCCAACGTCCTGACTTTC.

This chain uses TRBV6-6 with TRBJ1-1; D gene ambiguous. Per germline, CDR1 MNHNY and CDR2 SVGAGI (reference sequence). This CDR3 comprises 15 residues. V was pared by 6 bases and J by 12 bases, with 26 bases between. The CDR3 reads CASRVRVYGVERTFF. The CDR3 DNA is TGTGCCAGCAGGGTGAGGGTGTATGGGGTCGAGAGGACTTTCTTT.

This sequence joins TRBV9 and TRBJ1-4; D call uncertain. Germline V gives CDR1 SGDLS, CDR2 YYNGEE. Trimming stripped 4 bases from V and 7 bases from J, with 11 bases between. This CDR3 is built from 13 residues. The CDR3 sequence is CASSHPSSEKLFF. DNA of the CDR3: TGTGCCAGCAGCCATCCTTCCAGTGAAAAACTGTTTTTT.

The chain joins TRBV27 to TRBJ2-7; no firm D call. CDR1 and CDR2 from the germline V gene are MNHEY and SMNVEV (reference sequence). V lost 5 bases and J lost 0, with 2 bases in between. This CDR3 region has 11 residues. Here the CDR3 reads CASSPSYEQYF. CDR3 sequence (DNA): TGTGCCAGCAGTCCCTCCTACGAGCAGTACTTC.

The chain has TRBV2 and TRBJ2-5; the D gene is possibly TRBD1 (5 bases). Trimming left V 4 bases short and J 0 bases short, with 6 bases between. The germline gives CDR1 SNHLY, CDR2 FYNNEI. The CDR3 has 13 amino acids. CDR3 sequence (DNA): TGTGCCAGCAGTGTCAGGGACCAAGAGACCCAGTACTTC. Its protein product is CASSVRDQETQYF.

This sequence joins TRBV6-1 and TRBJ2-3, with D perhaps matching TRBD1 or TRBD2 (6 bases each). Trimming took 10 bases from V and 6 from J, leaving 17 bases between them. Germline loops: CDR1 MNHNS, CDR2 SASEGT. This CDR3 has 13 residues. CDR3 in DNA: TGTGCCAACGGGCTTAGGGGGGTCGATACGCAGTATTTT. This codes for CANGLRGVDTQYF.

This clone occurred once. The CDR3 loop is CASSLGGGQQVYGYTF. The CDR3 DNA reads as TGCGCCAGCAGCTTGGGAGGTGGACAGCAAGTCTATGGCTACACCTTC. The chain recombines TRBV5-1 with TRBJ1-2; TRBD1 might be the D (6 bases). The CDR3 totals 16 residues. Trimming stripped 0 bases from V and 4 bases from J, with 16 bases between. In germline, CDR1 is SGHRS, CDR2 YFSETQ.

V is TRBV6-5 and J is TRBJ2-7; the match to TRBD1 covers 7 bases. The CDR3 is made up of 16 amino acids. CDR1 MNHEY and CDR2 SVGAGI come from the germline V gene. The J segment lost 2 bases and the V segment lost 2 bases, leaving 9 bases of the junction unmatched. The CDR3 protein is CASSYRGQQSPYEQYF. CDR3 in DNA: TGTGCCAGCAGTTACCGGGGACAGCAAAGCCCCTACGAGCAGTACTTC.

CDR3 sequence: CASSFGGPNRAYEQYF. The CDR3 region has the DNA TGTGCCAGCAGCTTCGGAGGACCGAATAGAGCCTACGAGCAGTACTTC. The chain has TRBV13 and TRBJ2-7, with D possibly TRBD2 on 5 matching bases. The germline V gene has CDR1 PRHDT and CDR2 FYEKMQ (reference sequence). Deletions cut 3 bases from V and 2 bases from J, with 17 bases between. The CDR3 is 16 residues long.

This clone was seen just once. The V and J genes are TRBV11-2 and TRBJ1-2; no firm D call. Germline values: CDR1 SGHAT, CDR2 FQNNGV. The ends were cut back, 0 bases at V and 2 bases at J, with 7 bases in the middle. This CDR3 region has 14 residues. The CDR3 loop reads CASSLEPGNYGYTF. DNA of the CDR3: TGTGCCAGCAGCTTAGAGCCCGGAAACTATGGCTACACCTTC.

The rearrangement uses TRBV7-2 and TRBJ2-5; D is uncertain. Germline V CDR1 and CDR2: SGHTA, FQGNSA. CDR3 length equals 14 residues. Deletions cut 5 bases from V and 1 base from J, with 11 bases between. The CDR3: CASSRGRSQETQYF. As DNA, the CDR3 is TGTGCCAGCAGCCGTGGGCGCAGCCAAGAGACCCAGTACTTC.

The count of this clone is one. The V call is TRBV30, the J call TRBJ1-1; no firm D call. Germline CDR1 is GTSNPN and CDR2 is SVGIG (reference sequence). The V gene lost 3 bases and the J gene lost 0 bases, with 14 bases spanning the gap. The CDR3 runs to 15 residues. CDR3 sequence reads: CAWSAAGTMNTEAFF. The CDR3 region has the DNA TGTGCCTGGAGCGCAGCAGGAACCATGAACACTGAAGCTTTCTTT.

This clone was observed a few times. The rearrangement uses TRBV28 and TRBJ1-5; D call uncertain. The CDR3 runs 14 residues. V was clipped by 7 bases and J by 4 bases, with 14 bases between them. Germline CDR1 and CDR2: MDHEN and SYDVKM. The CDR3 nucleotides read TGTGCCAGCACTGGCCCCCGAAGGAATCAGCCCCAGCATTTT. Translating it yields CASTGPRRNQPQHF.

The rearrangement uses TRBV5-6 and TRBJ1-2; no firm D call. CDR1 and CDR2 (germline): SGHDT, YYEEEE. V dropped 2 bases and J dropped 4 bases, with 12 bases sitting between them. There are 14 residues in the CDR3. As DNA, the CDR3 is TGTGCCAGCAGCTTCCAAACTAAGGTCTATGGCTACACCTTC. Translation gives CASSFQTKVYGYTF.

The V call is TRBV6-6, the J call TRBJ1-3; maybe TRBD1 (6 bases). Per germline, CDR1 MNHNY and CDR2 SVGAGI (reference sequence). V was trimmed by 2 bases and J by 4 bases, leaving 12 bases between them. CDR3 size: 15 residues. The CDR3 spells CASSYPQGYGNTIYF. CDR3 coding DNA: TGTGCCAGCAGTTACCCACAGGGATACGGAAACACCATATATTTT.

The chain carries TRBV5-1 and TRBJ2-7; 10 bases line up with TRBD1. Trimming cost V 2 bases and J 3 bases; bases outside gene matches: 5. Germline V gene data show CDR1 as SGHRS and CDR2 as YFSETQ. This CDR3 is built from 15 residues. The CDR3, as DNA: TGCGCCAGCAGCTTAACCGGGACAGGGGTCTACGAGCAGTACTTC. Its protein product is CASSLTGTGVYEQYF.

The chain joins TRBV6-6 to TRBJ2-1, with 7 bases matching TRBD2. Germline V CDR1 and CDR2: MNHNY, SVGAGI (reference sequence). This CDR3 is built from 14 residues. The J segment lost 4 bases and the V segment lost 5 bases, leaving 5 bases of the junction unmatched. CDR3 sequence (DNA): TGTGCCAGCAGTCGCGGGGGAATTTACAATGAGCAGTTCTTC. It encodes CASSRGGIYNEQFF.